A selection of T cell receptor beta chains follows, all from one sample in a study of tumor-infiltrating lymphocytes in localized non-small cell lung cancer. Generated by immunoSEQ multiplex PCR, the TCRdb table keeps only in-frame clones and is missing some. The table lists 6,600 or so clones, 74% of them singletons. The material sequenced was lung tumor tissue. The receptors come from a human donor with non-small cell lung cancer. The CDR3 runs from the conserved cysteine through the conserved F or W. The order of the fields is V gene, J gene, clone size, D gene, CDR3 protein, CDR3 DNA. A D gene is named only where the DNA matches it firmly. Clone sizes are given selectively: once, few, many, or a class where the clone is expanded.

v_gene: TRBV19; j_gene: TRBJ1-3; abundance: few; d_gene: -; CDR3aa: CASSPPDALSGNTIYF; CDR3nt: TGTGCCAGTAGTCCGCCGGACGCACTCTCTGGAAACACCATATATTTT
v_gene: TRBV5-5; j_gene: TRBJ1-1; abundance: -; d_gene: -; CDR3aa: CASMTPGGGSEAFF; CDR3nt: TGTGCCAGCATGACCCCCGGGGGCGGATCTGAAGCTTTCTTT
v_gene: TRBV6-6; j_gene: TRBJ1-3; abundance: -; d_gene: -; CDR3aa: CASSYEPAMGGNTIYF; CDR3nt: TGTGCCAGCAGTTACGAGCCAGCTATGGGTGGAAACACCATATATTTT
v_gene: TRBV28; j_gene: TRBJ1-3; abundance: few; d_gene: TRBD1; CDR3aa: CASSWDSSGNTIYF; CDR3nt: TGTGCCAGCAGTTGGGACAGCTCTGGAAACACCATATATTTT
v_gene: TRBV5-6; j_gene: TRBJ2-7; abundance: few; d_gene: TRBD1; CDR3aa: CASSLAGTGTWYF; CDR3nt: TGTGCCAGCAGCTTGGCCGGGACAGGGACATGGTACTTC
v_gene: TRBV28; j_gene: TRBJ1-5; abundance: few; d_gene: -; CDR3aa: CASNLEAQNRNQPQHF; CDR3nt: TGTGCCAGCAACCTTGAAGCCCAGAACCGCAATCAGCCCCAGCATTTT
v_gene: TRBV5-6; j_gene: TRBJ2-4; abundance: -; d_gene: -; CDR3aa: CASSLAGSQDF; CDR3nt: TGTGCCAGCAGCTTGGCGGGATCTCAAGACTTC
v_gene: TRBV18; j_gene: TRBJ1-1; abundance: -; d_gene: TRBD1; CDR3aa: CASSPGTVNTEAFF; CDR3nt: TGTGCCAGCTCACCCGGGACAGTGAACACTGAAGCTTTCTTT
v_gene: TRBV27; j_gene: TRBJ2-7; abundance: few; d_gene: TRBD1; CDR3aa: CASSYGGTGWSYEQYF; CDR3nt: TGTGCCAGCAGTTACGGGGGGACAGGGTGGTCCTACGAGCAGTACTTC
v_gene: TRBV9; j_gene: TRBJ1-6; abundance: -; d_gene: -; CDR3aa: CASSVGAGPSPLHF; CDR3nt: TGTGCCAGCAGCGTAGGGGCAGGGCCCTCACCCCTCCACTTT
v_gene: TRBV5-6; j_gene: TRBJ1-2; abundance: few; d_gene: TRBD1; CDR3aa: CASSRDRRSYGYTF; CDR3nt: TGTGCCAGCAGCCGGGACAGGCGTTCTTATGGCTACACCTTC
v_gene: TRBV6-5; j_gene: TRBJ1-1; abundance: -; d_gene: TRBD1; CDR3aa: CASSGQGTEAFF; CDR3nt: TGTGCCAGCAGTGGACAGGGGACTGAAGCTTTCTTT
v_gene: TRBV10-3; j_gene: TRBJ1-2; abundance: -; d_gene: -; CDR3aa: CAISESRGPYYGYTF; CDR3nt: TGTGCCATCAGTGAGTCGAGGGGTCCCTACTATGGCTACACCTTC
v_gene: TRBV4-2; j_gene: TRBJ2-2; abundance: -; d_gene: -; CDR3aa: CASSYGLEGELFF; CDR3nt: TGTGCCAGCAGTTACGGACTGGAAGGGGAGCTGTTTTTT
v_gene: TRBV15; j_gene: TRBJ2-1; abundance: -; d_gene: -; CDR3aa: CATSRRRGQYNEQFF; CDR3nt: TGTGCCACCAGCAGAAGGCGGGGGCAATACAATGAGCAGTTCTTC
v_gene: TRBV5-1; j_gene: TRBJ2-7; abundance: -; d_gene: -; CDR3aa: CASSGSQGTYEQYF; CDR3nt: TGCGCCAGCAGCGGCTCTCAGGGAACCTACGAGCAGTACTTC
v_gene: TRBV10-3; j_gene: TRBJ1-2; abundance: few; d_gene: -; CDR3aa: CAISEPTGARDLYGYTF; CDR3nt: TGTGCCATCAGTGAGCCGACAGGAGCCAGGGACCTCTATGGCTACACCTTC
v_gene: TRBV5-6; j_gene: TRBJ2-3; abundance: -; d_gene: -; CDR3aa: CASSSGDPESDTQYF; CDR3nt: TGTGCCAGCAGCTCAGGGGACCCGGAGTCAGATACGCAGTATTTT
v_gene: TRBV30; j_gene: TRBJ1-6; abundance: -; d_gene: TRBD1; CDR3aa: CAWRGQGYYGSPLHF; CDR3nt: TGTGCCTGGAGAGGACAGGGTTACTACGGTTCACCCCTCCACTTT
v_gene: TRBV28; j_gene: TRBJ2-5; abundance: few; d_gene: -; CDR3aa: CASSPGPEKTQYF; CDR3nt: TGTGCCAGCAGTCCCGGGCCCGAAAAGACCCAGTACTTC
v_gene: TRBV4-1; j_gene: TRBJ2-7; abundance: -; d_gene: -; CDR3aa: CASSQIHGTYKQYF; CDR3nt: TGCGCCAGCAGCCAAATTCACGGCACCTACAAGCAGTACTTC
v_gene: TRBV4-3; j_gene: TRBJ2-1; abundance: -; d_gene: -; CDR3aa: CASSQDGTYATYNEQFF; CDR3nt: TGCGCCAGCAGCCAAGATGGGACCTATGCTACCTACAATGAGCAGTTCTTC
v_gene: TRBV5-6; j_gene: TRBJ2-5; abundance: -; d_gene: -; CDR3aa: CASSLDPAKTQYF; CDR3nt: TGTGCCAGCAGCTTGGACCCGGCCAAGACCCAGTACTTC
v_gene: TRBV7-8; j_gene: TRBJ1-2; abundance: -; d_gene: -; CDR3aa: CASSFNGGPGYGYTF; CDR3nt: TGTGCCAGCAGCTTCAACGGGGGGCCGGGCTATGGCTACACCTTC
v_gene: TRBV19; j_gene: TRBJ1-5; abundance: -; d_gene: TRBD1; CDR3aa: CASSLGTGNQPQHF; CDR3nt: TGTGCCAGTAGTTTGGGGACAGGCAATCAGCCCCAGCATTTT
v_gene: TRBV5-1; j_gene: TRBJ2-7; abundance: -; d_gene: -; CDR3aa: CASSLFDYEQYF; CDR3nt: TGCGCCAGCAGCTTGTTCGACTACGAGCAGTACTTC
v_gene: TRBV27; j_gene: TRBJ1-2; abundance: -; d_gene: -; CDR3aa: CASGRDTYGYTF; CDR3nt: TGTGCCAGCGGTCGGGACACCTATGGCTACACCTTC
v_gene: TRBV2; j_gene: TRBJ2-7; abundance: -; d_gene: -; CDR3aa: CASSLQGHEQYF; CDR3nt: TGTGCCAGCAGCCTACAGGGACACGAGCAGTACTTC
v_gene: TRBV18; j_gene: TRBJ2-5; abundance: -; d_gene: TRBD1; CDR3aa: CASSPDRVQETQYF; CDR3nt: TGTGCCAGCTCACCCGACAGGGTCCAAGAGACCCAGTACTTC
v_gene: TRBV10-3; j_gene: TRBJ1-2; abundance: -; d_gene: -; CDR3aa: CAISEAGTPQDGYTF; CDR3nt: TGTGCCATCAGTGAGGCTGGCACACCGCAGGATGGCTACACCTTC
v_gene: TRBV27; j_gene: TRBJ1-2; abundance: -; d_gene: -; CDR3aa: CASSFSGRVGNGYTF; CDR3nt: TGTGCCAGCAGTTTTTCAGGAAGGGTTGGGAATGGCTACACCTTC
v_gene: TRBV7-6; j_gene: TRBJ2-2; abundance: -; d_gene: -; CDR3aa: CASSLGTANTGELFF; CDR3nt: TGTGCCAGCAGCTTAGGGACAGCGAACACCGGGGAGCTGTTTTTT
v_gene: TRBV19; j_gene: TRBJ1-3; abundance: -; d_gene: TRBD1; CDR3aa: CASSISGQASGNTIYF; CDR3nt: TGTGCCAGTAGTATTTCGGGACAGGCCTCTGGAAACACCATATATTTT
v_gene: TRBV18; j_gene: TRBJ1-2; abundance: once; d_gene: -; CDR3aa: CASSPPGRNGYTF; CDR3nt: TGTGCCAGCTCACCACCAGGGAGGAATGGCTACACCTTC
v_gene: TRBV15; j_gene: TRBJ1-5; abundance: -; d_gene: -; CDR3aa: CATSWRGLDQPQHF; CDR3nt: TGTGCCACCAGCTGGCGGGGGCTGGATCAGCCCCAGCATTTT
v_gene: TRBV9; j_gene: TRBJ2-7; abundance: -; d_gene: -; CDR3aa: CASSASGGATYEQYF; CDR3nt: TGTGCCAGCAGCGCCTCAGGGGGGGCTACCTACGAGCAGTACTTC